These 16 T cell receptor beta chains originate from one sample sequenced in a study of shared clonotypes between healthy human individuals. Profiling relied on immunoSEQ multiplex PCR, and the TCRdb table lists in-frame clones only, not all of them. The repertoire consists of hundreds of thousands of clones, with roughly four fifths occurring once and the leading ten covering about 12%. The sequencing sample was made of PBMCs. The receptors come from a woman aged 40 to 50 in good health. Some clones in this sample may be carry-over from other donors' samples.

This clone was seen more than once but under ten times. The chain links TRBV28 to TRBJ2-3; 12 bases line up with TRBD1. The V segment lost 4 bases and the J segment 0 bases; nucleotides outside the gene matches: 8. CDR1 MDHEN and CDR2 SYDVKM come from the germline V gene. The CDR3 sequence is 18 residues long. CDR3 nucleotide sequence: TGTGCCAGCAGTTCCCCCGGGACAGGGGGCATGAGCACAGATACGCAGTATTTT. This encodes CASSSPGTGGMSTDTQYF. Using reference TRBV28 and TRBJ2-3 for the parts outside the CDR3, the full variable domain is DVKVTQSSRYLVKRTGEKVFLECVQDMDHENMFWYRQDPGLGLRLIYFSYDVKMKEKGDIPEGYSVSREKKERFSLILESASTNQTSMYLCASSSPGTGGMSTDTQYFGPGTRLTVL.

Here the CDR3 reads CASSRRTGNTEAFF. CDR3 nucleotide sequence: TGTGCCAGCAGCCGCAGGACAGGGAACACTGAAGCTTTCTTT. The chain couples TRBV14 to TRBJ1-1; TRBD1 matches at 7 bases. With V trimmed by 4 bases and J by 1 base, 3 bases remained unmatched. The germline V gene has CDR1 SGHDN and CDR2 FVKESK. This CDR3 comprises 14 residues.

The chain combines TRBV18 with TRBJ1-3; the match to TRBD1 covers 11 bases. V shed 3 bases and J 2 bases; nucleotides not matched to a gene: 3. Germline CDR1 KGHSH, CDR2 LQKENI. This CDR3 is built from 16 residues. The DNA for the CDR3 is TGTGCCAGCTCACCTGCGGGACAGGGGGCTGGAAACACCATATATTTT. It specifies CASSPAGQGAGNTIYF.

This clone was counted a single time. Other DNA sequences in this sample translate to the same CDR3. This chain connects TRBV9 to TRBJ2-7; TRBD2 matches 7 bases. Germline V gene lookup returns CDR1 SGDLS and CDR2 YYNGEE. Losses at the gene ends were 0 bases for V and 7 bases for J; bases not matched to a gene: 4. The CDR3 contains 13 residues. CDR3 residues: CASSVDPGGEQYF. For the CDR3, the DNA is TGTGCCAGCAGCGTAGACCCGGGAGGTGAGCAGTACTTC. Full variable domain (rest looked up from reference TRBV9 and TRBJ2-7): DSGVTQTPKHLITATGQRVTLRCSPRSGDLSVYWYQQSLDQGLQFLIQYYNGEERAKGNILERFSAQQFPDLHSELNLSSLELGDSALYFCASSVDPGGEQYFGPGTRLTVT.

This clone was recorded only once. This chain uses TRBV25-1 with TRBJ2-1; no clear D gene. The CDR3 sequence is 17 residues long. The germline V gene has CDR1 MGHDK and CDR2 SYGVNS. Trimming took 0 bases from V and 4 from J, leaving 16 bases between them. In DNA, the CDR3 is TGTGCCAGCAGTGAATATAGGCTGACTCCCGGATACAATGAGCAGTTCTTC. It is translated as CASSEYRLTPGYNEQFF. Drawing the rest from reference TRBV25-1 and TRBJ2-1, the complete variable domain is EADIYQTPRYLVIGTGKKITLECSQTMGHDKMYWYQQDPGMELHLIHYSYGVNSTEKGDLSSESTVSRIRTEHFPLTLESARPSHTSQYLCASSEYRLTPGYNEQFFGPGTRLTVL.

This CDR3 reads CASSLSGTGGQETQYF. As DNA, the CDR3 is TGTGCCAGCAGTTTATCCGGGACAGGGGGGCAAGAGACCCAGTACTTC. The V and J genes are TRBV28 and TRBJ2-5; 11 bases are shared with TRBD1. Germline CDR1 reads MDHEN; CDR2 reads SYDVKM. Trimming took 1 base from V and 2 from J; bases not matched to a gene: 3. The CDR3 is 16 residues long.

The chain uses TRBV25-1 and TRBJ2-5; 10 bases map to TRBD2. The length of the CDR3 is 14 residues. Per germline, CDR1 MGHDK and CDR2 SYGVNS. Germline trimming cut 3 bases from V and 12 bases from J; bases unmatched to any gene: 10. DNA for the CDR3: TGTGCCAGCAGTGACCGACTAGCGGGCGAGGTAAAGTACTTC. This sequence encodes CASSDRLAGEVKYF.

This chain joins TRBV29-1 and TRBJ2-1, with 7 positions matching TRBD1. Germline CDR1 is SQVTM and CDR2 is ANQGSEA. This CDR3 spans 15 amino acids. V lost 0 bases and J lost 5; bases outside the gene matches: 7. This CDR3 is CSVEDRKGANNEQFF. The CDR3 nucleotides read TGCAGCGTTGAAGATCGGAAGGGGGCCAACAATGAGCAGTTCTTC.

The V and J genes are TRBV28 and TRBJ1-5, with D perhaps TRBD1 (5 bases). Germline-derived CDR1 and CDR2 are MDHEN and SYDVKM. The V gene lost 5 bases and the J gene lost 0 bases, with 8 bases spanning the gap. The CDR3 consists of 14 residues. CDR3 nucleotide sequence: TGTGCCAGCAGTCCACAGGCTAGCAATCAGCCCCAGCATTTT. It specifies CASSPQASNQPQHF. The full variable domain, completed using reference TRBV28 and TRBJ1-5, is DVKVTQSSRYLVKRTGEKVFLECVQDMDHENMFWYRQDPGLGLRLIYFSYDVKMKEKGDIPEGYSVSREKKERFSLILESASTNQTSMYLCASSPQASNQPQHFGDGTRLSIL.

This clone came up once. This rearrangement joins TRBV14 to TRBJ1-2, with 8 nucleotides matching TRBD1. J lost 7 bases, V lost 1 base, and 5 bases had no gene match. This CDR3 is built from 14 residues. CDR1 and CDR2 from the germline V gene are SGHDN and FVKESK. The CDR3: CASSQVAGQVGYTF. The CDR3 nucleotides read TGTGCCAGCAGCCAAGTAGCGGGACAGGTTGGCTACACCTTC.

The chain employs TRBV27 and TRBJ2-6; D ambiguous. CDR3 size: 16 residues. Germline V gene data show CDR1 as MNHEY and CDR2 as SMNVEV (reference sequence). V shed 3 bases and J shed 4 bases, with 13 bases lying between them. The CDR3 region is CASSLIGPPGANVLTF. CDR3 bases: TGTGCCAGCAGTTTGATAGGCCCCCCAGGGGCCAACGTCCTGACTTTC.

The V gene is TRBV28, the J gene TRBJ2-7, with TRBD1 identical over 7 bases. The CDR3 totals 15 residues. The V and J ends lost 5 bases and 1 base, in that order; junction bases with no gene match: 8. The V gene's germline CDR1 is MDHEN and CDR2 SYDVKM. The CDR3 DNA sequence: TGTGCCAGCAGTACCCCGGGACAGACTTCCTACGAGCAGTACTTC. Its translation: CASSTPGQTSYEQYF.

This clone was picked up one time. The V call is TRBV5-1, the J call TRBJ2-7, with TRBD2 matching 10 bases. With V trimmed by 4 bases and J by 6 bases, 10 bases remained unmatched. CDR3 length: 15 residues. Germline CDR1 SGHRS, CDR2 YFSETQ. CDR3 protein: CASSDLAGGTAEQYF. CDR3 bases: TGCGCCAGCAGCGACTTAGCGGGAGGCACCGCCGAGCAGTACTTC. The variable domain in full, with the rest retrieved from reference TRBV5-1 and TRBJ2-7, is KAGVTQTPRYLIKTRGQQVTLSCSPISGHRSVSWYQQTPGQGLQFLFEYFSETQRNKGNFPGRFSGRQFSNSRSEMNVSTLELGDSALYLCASSDLAGGTAEQYFGPGTRLTVT.

This clone was detected a few times. The chain combines TRBV4-2 with TRBJ2-6, with TRBD1 matching over 7 bases. Trimming removed 0 bases from V and 2 bases from J; junction bases left unmatched: 1. The CDR3 totals 16 residues. Germline CDR1 and CDR2: LGHNA and YNFKEQ. DNA of the CDR3: TGTGCCAGCAGCCAAGATCAGGGGGCTGGGGCCAACGTCCTGACTTTC. Translating gives CASSQDQGAGANVLTF.

The DNA of the CDR3 is TGTGCCAGCAGCTTAGTAACAGGCCTGGGCGTCGGTACGCAGTATTTT. This sequence encodes CASSLVTGLGVGTQYF. This chain connects TRBV7-9 to TRBJ2-3, with D possibly matching TRBD1 (5 bases). Germline V lookup: CDR1 SEHNR, CDR2 FQNEAQ (reference sequence). V gave up 1 base and J gave up 8 bases, with 19 bases separating them. The CDR3 runs 16 residues.

CDR3 sequence (DNA): TGCGCCAGCAGTGAGAGGGGTGCCAAAAACATTCAGTACTTC. It encodes CASSERGAKNIQYF. This chain joins TRBV10-2 and TRBJ2-4; TRBD1 is a possible D gene (5 bases). The ends were cut back, 2 bases at V and 1 base at J, with 6 bases in the middle. Germline-derived CDR1 and CDR2 are WSHSY and SAAADI. The CDR3 extends over 14 amino acids.